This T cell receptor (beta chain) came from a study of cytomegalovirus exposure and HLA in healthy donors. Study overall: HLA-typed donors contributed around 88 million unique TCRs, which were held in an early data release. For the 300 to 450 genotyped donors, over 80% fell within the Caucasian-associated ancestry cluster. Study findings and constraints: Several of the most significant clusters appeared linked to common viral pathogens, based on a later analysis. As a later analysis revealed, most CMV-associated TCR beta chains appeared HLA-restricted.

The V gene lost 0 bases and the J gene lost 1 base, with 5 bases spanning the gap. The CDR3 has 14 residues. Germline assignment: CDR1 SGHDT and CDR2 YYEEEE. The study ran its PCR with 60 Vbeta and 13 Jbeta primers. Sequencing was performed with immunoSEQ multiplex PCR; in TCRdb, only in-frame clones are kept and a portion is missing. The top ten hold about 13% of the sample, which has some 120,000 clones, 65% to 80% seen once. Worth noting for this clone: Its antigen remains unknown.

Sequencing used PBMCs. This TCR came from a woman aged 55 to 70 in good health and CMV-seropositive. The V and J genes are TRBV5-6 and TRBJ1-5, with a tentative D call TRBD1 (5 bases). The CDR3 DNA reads TGTGCCAGCAGCTTGGGACAGAGCAATCAGCCCCAGCATTTT. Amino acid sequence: CASSLGQSNQPQHF.